These T cell receptor beta chains were read from a single sample in a study of Tregs in tolerant kidney transplant recipients. Assay used: immunoSEQ multiplex PCR; TCRdb lists only in-frame clones, some missing. Among 85,000 to 95,000 clones, around nine tenths were seen once, and the ten largest hold roughly 5%. The sequenced sample was CD8+ T cells from blood. These receptor sequences come from a human donor in good health. CDR3s include the opening cysteine and the closing phenylalanine or tryptophan. The order of the fields is CDR3 length, D gene, J gene, clone size, V gene, CDR3 protein, CDR3 DNA. D genes are given only for firm matches. The size field is filled for only some rows; it gives once, few, many or a size class.

>16|.|TRBJ2-1|.|TRBV19
CAISSGSPQRGNEQFF
TGTGCCATAAGTAGTGGCTCTCCACAAAGGGGCAATGAGCAGTTCTTC
>15|.|TRBJ1-2|.|TRBV6-4
CASSFDPPGLDGYTF
TGTGCCAGCAGTTTCGACCCTCCGGGGCTGGATGGCTACACCTTC
>15|TRBD1|TRBJ2-7|.|TRBV19
CASRHWDSLEYEQYF
TGTGCCAGTAGGCACTGGGACAGTTTAGAATACGAGCAGTACTTC
>15|.|TRBJ2-6|.|TRBV18
CASSPASAGANVLTF
TGTGCCAGCTCACCGGCGTCTGCTGGGGCCAACGTCCTGACTTTC
>10|.|TRBJ2-7|.|TRBV29-1
CSVVGNEQYF
TGCAGCGTTGTTGGGAACGAGCAGTACTTC
>14|.|TRBJ1-5|.|TRBV5-1
CASSFEGGNQPQHF
TGCGCCAGCAGCTTTGAGGGAGGCAATCAGCCCCAGCATTTT
>12|.|TRBJ1-2|.|TRBV19
CASKDGAYGYTF
TGTGCCAGTAAAGATGGGGCGTATGGCTACACCTTC
>18|TRBD1|TRBJ2-3|.|TRBV5-6
CASSFWTGGLGLTDTQYF
TGTGCCAGCAGCTTTTGGACAGGGGGGTTAGGCCTCACAGATACGCAGTATTTT
>14|.|TRBJ1-3|.|TRBV5-6
CASSLGNSGNTIYF
TGTGCCAGCAGCTTGGGAAACTCTGGAAACACCATATATTTT
>14|.|TRBJ2-1|.|TRBV27
CASSRDGSYNEQFF
TGTGCCAGCAGCCGGGACGGCTCCTACAATGAGCAGTTCTTC
>19|TRBD1|TRBJ2-6|.|TRBV5-1
CASSFRGLDPHSGANVLTF
TGCGCCAGCAGCTTCAGGGGGCTCGACCCCCACTCTGGGGCCAACGTCCTGACTTTC
>14|.|TRBJ2-5|.|TRBV10-1
CASSEAGSSETQYF
TGCGCCAGCAGTGAAGCAGGGTCATCAGAGACCCAGTACTTC
>13|.|TRBJ1-2|.|TRBV30
CAWSLGEGFGYTF
TGTGCCTGGAGTCTAGGGGAGGGCTTTGGCTACACCTTC
>17|TRBD2|TRBJ2-1|.|TRBV16
CASSQSMASGDYNEQFF
TGTGCCAGCAGCCAATCGATGGCTAGCGGCGATTACAATGAGCAGTTCTTC
>13|.|TRBJ1-4|.|TRBV7-9
CASTPGSGEKLFF
TGTGCCAGCACCCCAGGGTCCGGGGAAAAACTGTTTTTT
>14|TRBD2|TRBJ2-7|.|TRBV6-6
CASSLTSGTYEQYF
TGTGCCAGCAGTTTGACTAGCGGGACTTACGAGCAGTACTTC
>17|.|TRBJ1-3|.|TRBV2
CASRGPRQANSGNTIYF
TGTGCCAGCAGGGGGCCAAGGCAGGCCAACTCTGGAAACACCATATATTTT
>13|.|TRBJ2-7|.|TRBV6-5
CASSEWQSYEQYF
TGTGCCAGCAGTGAATGGCAGTCCTACGAGCAGTACTTC
>12|.|TRBJ1-2|once|TRBV29-1
CSVEMREDGYTF
TGCAGCGTTGAGATGAGGGAAGATGGCTACACCTTC
>15|.|TRBJ2-7|.|TRBV11-2
CASSLDLDQPYEQYF
TGTGCCAGCAGCTTAGATTTAGACCAACCCTACGAGCAGTACTTC
>14|TRBD1|TRBJ1-1|once|TRBV7-9
CASSWTGANTEAFF
TGTGCCAGCAGCTGGACAGGGGCGAACACTGAAGCTTTCTTT
>16|.|TRBJ1-5|.|TRBV12-5
CASGLVLGTAGQPQHF
TGTGCTAGTGGTTTGGTACTGGGGACGGCTGGTCAGCCCCAGCATTTT